This TCR beta chain emerged from a study of shared clonotypes between healthy human individuals. Looking at the study overall: A couple of female and a few male donors aged 18 to 49 were enrolled. Overall study results and limits: Generation probability values for non-shared clonotypes were lower than those for clonotypes shared by all four donors. Of the naive CD4 clonotypes, roughly 5% were shared across a handful of donors.

The CDR3 runs 12 residues. V was trimmed by 5 bases and J by 4 bases, leaving 8 bases between them. CDR1 is LNHDA, CDR2 SQIVND, per germline (reference sequence). Remarks on this clone: Antigen unknown.

Deep-level running was used for the assay. TCRdb's copy holds only in-frame clones and misses some; the assay was immunoSEQ multiplex PCR. Of roughly 1 million clones listed, around 78% are singletons. The clonotype comes from a man younger than 35 in good health. Some clones in this sample may be carry-over from other donors' samples. The genes are TRBV19 and TRBJ2-5; no firm D call. The sample taken for sequencing was memory CD4+ T cells from PBMCs. The subset is: CD45RA-negative fraction. CDR3 in amino acids: CASSLLGETQYF. In DNA form, the CDR3 reads TGTGCCAGTAGTCTCCTGGGAGAGACCCAGTACTTC.